Listed here is a single TCR beta chain. Its antigen is unknown. Profiled with immunoSEQ multiplex PCR; TCRdb holds only in-frame clones, not every one. The sample lists about 6,400 clones, under 85% occurring once. CDR1 and CDR2 from the germline V gene are MNHEY and SVGAGI. The V segment lost 10 bases and the J segment 5 bases; nucleotides outside the gene matches: 2. The CDR3 has 13 amino acids. The entry originates in a study of immune evolution from preneoplasia to lung adenocarcinoma. Study as a whole: HLA loss of heterozygosity: 6% to 7.5% AIS, less than 18% MIA, around 35% ADC, none AAH. Study-level results: Later-stage lesions appeared to have more T cells, more diversity, less clonality.

Sequenced: FFPE minimally invasive lung adenocarcinoma tissue. V and J are TRBV6-5 and TRBJ2-1, with 13 bases matching TRBD2. This TCR derives from a person between 50 and 70 years old with lung adenocarcinoma. The CDR3 DNA follows: TGTGCCACGGGGACTAGCGGGAACAATGAGCAGTTCTTC. It is translated as CATGTSGNNEQFF.